The present T cell receptor beta chain was sequenced within a study of cytomegalovirus exposure and HLA in healthy donors (TCRdb year 2017). In the study overall: An earlier analysis of several hundred of the donors reported about 250 Gb of sequence data and roughly 110 million unique TCR beta sequences from roughly 180 million T cells. Donor age, sex, ethnicity and CMV serostatus were compiled together with the repertoire data. The genetic ancestry cluster associated with self-reported Caucasian donors included approximately 85% of the roughly 390 genotyped donors. The study combined high-throughput TCR immunosequencing, statistical association of individual TCRs with disease status, and machine learning to predict cytomegalovirus infection status. A separate validation cohort of roughly 120 different subjects was used in addition to the roughly 700-subject first cohort. Because of strong linkage in the cohort, five DR-DQ haplotypes were treated as single units for association and clustering. Rather than using new phenotypic data, the later analysis identified candidate immune exposures from TCR beta sequences and from how often those sequences occurred across donors. Typing coverage differed by locus: A, B, C, DRB1 and DQB1 were typed in about 620-630 donors, DQA1 in 522, DPA1 in some 570, and DPB1 in just under 480. In a later analysis, previously published TCR beta repertoires from some 640 donors were re-analyzed and high-resolution HLA genotyping was added so that TCR occurrence patterns could be studied. The study aimed to test whether signatures of past pathogen exposure could be identified by cataloging public T cell receptors. About 320 gigabases of sequencing data and 70 million to 85 million unique TCR sequences were included in an early release covering roughly 600 HLA-typed donors. Every repertoire in the discovery cohort had been generated on one and the same sequencing platform. Among 398 genotyped donors of the cohort, an average of 235,054 unique TCR beta nucleotide sequences were sequenced per donor, around 20% of them non-productive. In an earlier analysis of about 590 of the donors, high-throughput TCR beta sequencing was used to judge whether each TCR beta V gene segment behaved as functional or pseudogenic. A later genetic analysis used genome-wide SNP genotypes for 398 of the 666 donors, treating that subset as a discovery cohort. HLA typing included class I and class II loci at four-digit resolution. The study profiled the T cell repertoires of 500 to 800 subjects by immunosequencing and related them to cytomegalovirus serostatus.

Library preparation used the immunoSEQ multiplex PCR assay. A mixture of 60 forward primers for TCR Vbeta segments and 13 reverse primers for TCR Jbeta segments was used in the multiplex PCR. Amplification of the CDR3 region of rearranged TCR beta genes was performed with a multiplex PCR assay on genomic DNA. The Illumina HiSeq System was used to sequence the amplified TCR beta libraries as 87-base-pair reads. From the authors' description of their analysis: In a later analysis, tens of millions of unique TCR beta chains were counted across the roughly 610 repertoires, and approximately 11 million of these chains were shared by at least two donors. To remove PCR and sequencing errors, raw reads were error-corrected and collapsed into unique sequences using a nearest-neighbor algorithm that merged closely related sequences. Alignment of CDR3 sequences to IMGT reference sequences was used to assign V, D and J gene segments. Each retained sequence needed at least a six-nucleotide match to both a V gene segment and a J gene segment. Rearrangements were called productive when the CDR3 lacked stop codons and stayed in frame with V and J; all others were non-productive. CDR3 was defined according to IMGT convention as the region running from the second conserved V-encoded cysteine to the conserved J-encoded phenylalanine. The earlier analysis of 500 to 650 of the donors excluded any sequence lacking an unambiguous match to a single V gene segment. An earlier analysis of over 450 of the donors classified V segments as functional when productive rearrangements were above 56.7% and as segregating when the standard deviation between donors was above 5%. A statistical classification framework was developed to diagnose cytomegalovirus status using the catalog of TCR beta chain sequences. In a later analysis, V and J genes were assigned by comparing TCR nucleotide sequences against IMGT/GENE-DB human TR gene sequences. A later analysis assigned CDR3 sequences and most-parsimonious VDJ recombination scenarios with the TCRdist pipeline. In a later analysis, every TCR beta chain was defined by the combination of its CDR3 amino acid sequence and its V-gene family, and reads without a unique V-gene family were dropped. In a later analysis, 450 to 600 highly shared, low-generation-probability nucleotide sequences were removed to address suspected cross-contamination and a sequencing artifact. In a later analysis, a clonal expansion index for each public chain was calculated from normalized within-repertoire ranks of inferred template counts. In a later analysis, generation probabilities were computed using a VDJ recombination model fitted to out-of-frame rearrangements, and the results were checked against IGoR. In a later analysis, TCR-TCR, TCR-HLA and TCR-CMV co-occurrence was scored with hypergeometric tests, and a repertoire-size bias correction was applied to TCR pairs. To estimate false discovery rates, a later analysis permuted the HLA or CMV assignments 20 times. In a later analysis, co-occurring TCRs were grouped with DBSCAN, and TCRdist sequence similarity was added when clustering was performed within HLA-allele-positive subsets. Co-occurrence clustering excluded repertoires with fewer than 30,000 or more than 120,000 public chains, plus five with anomalous nucleotide sharing. Here the immuneACCESS table is served through TCRdb, limited to in-frame sequences with V and J called. Missing clones are a known gap in these copies; in checked studies unresolved V genes cover under half, and the rest lacks a known reason. Clone size and V and J calls were adopted from that table, with D and trimming inferred from the DNA. Within this sample are roughly 130,000 clones, with around 80% of them counted one time only. Of the sample, approximately 1.3% falls within the top ten clones.

V ends up 7 bases short and J 2 bases short, with an unmatched junction base count of 11. The CDR3 sequence holds 16 residues, the cysteine and phenylalanine included. Only the CDR3 DNA stays, 48 bases, in frame from base 1. CDR1 is given as MDHEN and CDR2 as SYDVKM, both from the germline V gene. Points the paper makes about the study in general: A total of fewer than 200 TCR beta chains were listed by the study as associated with cytomegalovirus. A later genetic analysis reported fewer N-insertions in productive TCRs among donors in an Asian-associated ancestry cluster than the 666-donor mean. A further reported finding was that TCR beta sequences accurately predicted the HLA-A and HLA-B alleles for most subjects in the first cohort. Because counts were too low, approximately 18 rarely observed V segments, including chromosome 9 orphons, were excluded from the earlier analysis of about 500 of the donors. Correlated functional status among segregating V segments might be attributable to linkage disequilibrium, but an unknown experimental factor could not be ruled out. In both the original and validation cohorts, the classifier was reported to diagnose cytomegalovirus status with high specificity and sensitivity. According to a later analysis, TCR association rates differed among HLA loci, with DRB1 alleles showing the most associated TCRs and HLA-C alleles showing the fewest. Most TCR sequences were seen in very few donors, while some public TCRs were found in many individuals. According to a later analysis, most CMV-associated TCR beta chains appeared to be HLA-restricted, and the HLA associations seemed to be driven largely by CMV exposure. In a later analysis, several top co-occurrence clusters were reported to appear linked to parvovirus B19, influenza, CMV and Epstein-Barr virus. In a later analysis, about 17,000 TCR beta sequences were associated with specific HLA alleles at a false discovery rate of 0.05. In a later genetic analysis, a missense DCLRE1C variant was associated with V-gene and J-gene trimming of TCR beta chains, and the association was replicated in an independent cohort. The authors suggested that the approach could potentially be generalized to other disease states and immunological phenotypes. Three of the identified cytomegalovirus-associated TCR beta chains were confirmed in vitro to be specific for cytomegalovirus antigens. The 87-base-pair reads could not distinguish some IMGT-functional V segments, including TRBV6-2 and TRBV6-3, so those segments were excluded. The sequencing pipeline was judged likely to have produced a cluster of highly shared sequence variants as a technical artifact. Because some donors lacked HLA typing at each locus, the association tests relied only on the typed subset. In an earlier analysis of around 500 of the donors, most TCR beta V segments appeared in productive rearrangements about 87% or about 30% of the time, broadly matching IMGT annotations. The presence/absence analyses assumed that sequencing depth was roughly uniform across donors, and that assumption may not be true. The cohort was sequenced for TCR beta chains only, and without alpha or paired-chain data the features that could be detected were limited. CMV serostatus was the only immune exposure information available for the cohort. A later analysis found that HLA-associated TCR beta chains were more clonally expanded and had lower generation probabilities than equally common non-associated chains. When HLA alleles, especially DR and DQ, strongly co-occurred, TCR associations were difficult to assign to individual alleles.

As regards this clone: Its target antigen remains unknown. There are no base qualities to consult, and no much larger clone falls within one base.

The cohort comprised hundreds of healthy bone marrow donors. All cohort members were sampled while nominally healthy, although unrecorded immune exposures were likely present. The donor tested CMV seropositive and was one of the 289 seropositive cohort members. Each donor provided a peripheral blood sample, and peripheral blood mononuclear cells were used for TCR beta sequencing. The Qiagen DNeasy Blood Extraction Kit was used to extract genomic DNA from the blood cell samples. Here the chain combines TRBV28 and TRBJ2-3; 8 middle bases align to TRBD2. The sequenced sample was PBMCs. The receptor was derived from a male donor in good health and CMV-seropositive. The CDR3 has the sequence CASTGVAGGYTDTQYF. The nucleotide sequence is given as TGTGCCAGCACTGGTGTCGCGGGAGGATACACAGATACGCAGTATTTT.